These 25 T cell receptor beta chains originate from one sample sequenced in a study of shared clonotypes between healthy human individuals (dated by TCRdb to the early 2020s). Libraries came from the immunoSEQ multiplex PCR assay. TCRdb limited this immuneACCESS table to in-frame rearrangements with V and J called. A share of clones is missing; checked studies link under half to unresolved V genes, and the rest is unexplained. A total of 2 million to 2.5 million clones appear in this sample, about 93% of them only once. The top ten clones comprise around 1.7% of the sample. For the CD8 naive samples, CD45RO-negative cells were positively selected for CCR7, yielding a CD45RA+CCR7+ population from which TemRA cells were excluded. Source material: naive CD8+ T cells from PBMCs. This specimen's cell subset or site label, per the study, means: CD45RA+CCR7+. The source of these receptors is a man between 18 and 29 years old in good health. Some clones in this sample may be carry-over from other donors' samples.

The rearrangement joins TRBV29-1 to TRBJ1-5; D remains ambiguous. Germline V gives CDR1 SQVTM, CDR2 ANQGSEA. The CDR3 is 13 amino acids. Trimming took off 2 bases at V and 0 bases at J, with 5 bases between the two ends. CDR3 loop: CSVEINSNQPQHF. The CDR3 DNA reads TGCAGCGTTGAAATAAATAGCAATCAGCCCCAGCATTTT. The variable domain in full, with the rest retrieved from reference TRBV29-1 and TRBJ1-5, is SAVISQKPSRDICQRGTSLTIQCQVDSQVTMMFWYRQQPGQSLTLIATANQGSEATYESGFVIDKFPISRPNLTFSTLTVSNMSPEDSSIYLCSVEINSNQPQHFGDGTRLSIL.

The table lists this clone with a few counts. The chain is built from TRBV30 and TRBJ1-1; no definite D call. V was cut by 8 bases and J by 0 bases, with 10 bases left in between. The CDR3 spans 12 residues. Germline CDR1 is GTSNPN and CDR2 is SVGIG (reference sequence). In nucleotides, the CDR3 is TGTGCCGGGCTAAACGTGAACACTGAAGCTTTCTTT. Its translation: CAGLNVNTEAFF.

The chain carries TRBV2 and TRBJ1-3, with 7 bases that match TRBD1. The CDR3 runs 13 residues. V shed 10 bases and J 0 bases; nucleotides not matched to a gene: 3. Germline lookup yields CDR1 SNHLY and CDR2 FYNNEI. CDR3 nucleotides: TGTGCCATCAGGGGGGCCTCTGGAAACACCATATATTTT. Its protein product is CAIRGASGNTIYF.

CDR3 coding DNA: TGTGCCACCAGCAGCCCCGGGACTAGCGGGTACGAGCAGTACTTC. Its translation is CATSSPGTSGYEQYF. The chain employs TRBV15 and TRBJ2-7; 12 positions match TRBD2. The V gene end was trimmed by 3 bases and the J gene end by 4 bases; junction bases not matched to a gene: 4. Per the germline V gene, CDR1 is LNHNV and CDR2 is YYDKDF (reference sequence). The CDR3 is made up of 15 amino acids.

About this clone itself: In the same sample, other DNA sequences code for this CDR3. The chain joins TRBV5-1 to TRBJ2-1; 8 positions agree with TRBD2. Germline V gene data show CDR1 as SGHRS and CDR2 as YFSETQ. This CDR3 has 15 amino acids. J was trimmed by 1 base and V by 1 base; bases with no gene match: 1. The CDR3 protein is CASSLTSGSYNEQFF. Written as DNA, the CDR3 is TGCGCCAGCAGCTTGACTAGCGGTTCCTACAATGAGCAGTTCTTC.

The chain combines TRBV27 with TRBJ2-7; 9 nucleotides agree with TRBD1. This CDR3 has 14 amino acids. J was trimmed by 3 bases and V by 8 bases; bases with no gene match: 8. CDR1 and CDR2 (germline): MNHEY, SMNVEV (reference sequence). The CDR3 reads CASASQGQGYEQYF. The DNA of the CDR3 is TGTGCCAGCGCCTCGCAGGGACAGGGCTACGAGCAGTACTTC.

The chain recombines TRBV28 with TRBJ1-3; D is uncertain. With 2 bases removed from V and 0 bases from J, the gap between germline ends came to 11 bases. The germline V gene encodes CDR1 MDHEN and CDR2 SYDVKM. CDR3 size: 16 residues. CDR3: CASSLTVTGSGNTIYF. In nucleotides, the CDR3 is TGTGCCAGCAGTTTAACGGTGACGGGCTCTGGAAACACCATATATTTT. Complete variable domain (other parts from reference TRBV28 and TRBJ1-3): DVKVTQSSRYLVKRTGEKVFLECVQDMDHENMFWYRQDPGLGLRLIYFSYDVKMKEKGDIPEGYSVSREKKERFSLILESASTNQTSMYLCASSLTVTGSGNTIYFGEGSWLTVV.

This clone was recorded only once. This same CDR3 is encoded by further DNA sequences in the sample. The DNA for the CDR3 is TGTGCCAGCAGCGGGGGAGGTAGCAATCAGCCCCAGCATTTT. It specifies CASSGGGSNQPQHF. The V call is TRBV9, the J call TRBJ1-5; D ambiguous. The V gene's germline CDR1 is SGDLS and CDR2 YYNGEE. There are 14 residues in the CDR3. V was clipped by 3 bases and J by 0 bases, with 7 bases between them.

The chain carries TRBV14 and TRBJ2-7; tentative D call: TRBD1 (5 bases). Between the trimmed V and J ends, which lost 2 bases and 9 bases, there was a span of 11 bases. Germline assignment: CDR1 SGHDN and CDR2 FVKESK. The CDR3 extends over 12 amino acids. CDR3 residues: CASSQQTVGQYF. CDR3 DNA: TGTGCCAGCAGCCAACAGACAGTAGGGCAGTACTTC.

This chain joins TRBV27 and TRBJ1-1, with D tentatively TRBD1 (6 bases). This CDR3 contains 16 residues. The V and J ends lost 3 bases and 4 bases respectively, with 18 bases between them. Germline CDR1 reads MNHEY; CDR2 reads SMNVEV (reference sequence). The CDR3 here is CASSLRQVYLGTEAFF. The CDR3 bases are TGTGCCAGCAGTTTGAGACAGGTGTATCTAGGCACTGAAGCTTTCTTT.

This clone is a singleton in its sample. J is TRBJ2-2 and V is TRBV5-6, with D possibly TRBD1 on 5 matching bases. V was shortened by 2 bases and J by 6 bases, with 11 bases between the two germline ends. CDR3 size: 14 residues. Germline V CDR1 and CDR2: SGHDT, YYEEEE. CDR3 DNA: TGTGCCAGCAGCTTACTCCAGGGATCCGGGGAGCTGTTTTTT. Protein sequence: CASSLLQGSGELFF.

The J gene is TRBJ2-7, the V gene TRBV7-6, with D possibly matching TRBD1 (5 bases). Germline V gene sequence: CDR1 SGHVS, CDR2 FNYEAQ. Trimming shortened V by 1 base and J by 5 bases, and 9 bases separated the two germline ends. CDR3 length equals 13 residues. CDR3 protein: CASSLVARDEQYF. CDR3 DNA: TGTGCCAGCAGCTTAGTCGCCAGGGACGAGCAGTACTTC.

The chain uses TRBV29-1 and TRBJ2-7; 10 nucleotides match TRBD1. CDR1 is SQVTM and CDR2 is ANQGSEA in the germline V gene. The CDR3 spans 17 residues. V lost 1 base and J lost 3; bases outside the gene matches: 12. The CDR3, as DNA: TGCAGCGTTGAAGGGTATACGGGGACAGGGGTAAACTACGAGCAGTACTTC. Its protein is CSVEGYTGTGVNYEQYF.

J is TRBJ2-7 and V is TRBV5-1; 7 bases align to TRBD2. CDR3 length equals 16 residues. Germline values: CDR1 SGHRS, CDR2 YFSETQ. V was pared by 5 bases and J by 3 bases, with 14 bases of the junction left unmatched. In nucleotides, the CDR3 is TGCGCCAGCAGATCCTCCCCTAGAGCGGGAAACTACGAGCAGTACTTC. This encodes CASRSSPRAGNYEQYF. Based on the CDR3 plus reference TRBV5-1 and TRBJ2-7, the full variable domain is KAGVTQTPRYLIKTRGQQVTLSCSPISGHRSVSWYQQTPGQGLQFLFEYFSETQRNKGNFPGRFSGRQFSNSRSEMNVSTLELGDSALYLCASRSSPRAGNYEQYFGPGTRLTVT.

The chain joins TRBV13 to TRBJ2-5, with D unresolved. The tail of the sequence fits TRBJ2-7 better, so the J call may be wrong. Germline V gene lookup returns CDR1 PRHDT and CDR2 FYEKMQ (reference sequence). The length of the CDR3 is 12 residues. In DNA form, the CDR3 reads TGTGCCAGCAGCTCCGGCCGAGGCGAGCAGTACTTC. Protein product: CASSSGRGEQYF.

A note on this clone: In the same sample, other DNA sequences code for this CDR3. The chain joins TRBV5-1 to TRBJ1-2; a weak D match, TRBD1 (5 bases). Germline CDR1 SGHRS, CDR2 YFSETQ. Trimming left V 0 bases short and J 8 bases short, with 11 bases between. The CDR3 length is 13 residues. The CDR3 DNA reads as TGCGCCAGCAGCTTGGGCCAGGGTGGGGGCTACACCTTC. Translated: CASSLGQGGGYTF.

The CDR3 DNA sequence: TGCAGCGTTGATATAGTAGTTGGCGGGACAGGGGAGTATAACTATGGCTACACCTTC. Amino acid sequence: CSVDIVVGGTGEYNYGYTF. This chain joins TRBV29-1 and TRBJ1-2, with 10 bases that match TRBD1. The CDR3 is made up of 19 amino acids. Unmatched junction bases numbered 17, after V lost 3 bases and J lost 1 base. The germline CDR1 and CDR2 sequences are SQVTM and ANQGSEA.

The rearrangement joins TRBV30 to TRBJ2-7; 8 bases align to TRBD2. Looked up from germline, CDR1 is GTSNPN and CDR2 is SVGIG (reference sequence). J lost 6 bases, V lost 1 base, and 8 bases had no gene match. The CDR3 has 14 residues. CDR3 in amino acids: CAWSARGGSAEQYF. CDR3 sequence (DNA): TGTGCCTGGAGTGCCCGGGGGGGAAGTGCCGAGCAGTACTTC.

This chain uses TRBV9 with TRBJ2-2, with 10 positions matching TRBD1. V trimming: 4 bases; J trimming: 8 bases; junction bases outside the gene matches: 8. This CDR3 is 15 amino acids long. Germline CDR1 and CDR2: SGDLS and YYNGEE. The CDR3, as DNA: TGTGCCAGCAGCAGCGGACAGGGGGTCGCTGGGGAGCTGTTTTTT. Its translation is CASSSGQGVAGELFF.

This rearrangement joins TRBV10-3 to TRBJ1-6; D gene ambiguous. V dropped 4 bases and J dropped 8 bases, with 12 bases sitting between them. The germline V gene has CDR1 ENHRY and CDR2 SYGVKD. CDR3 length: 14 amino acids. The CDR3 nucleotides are TGTGCCATCAGTGGCGACGATCCGGATTCACCCCTCCACTTT. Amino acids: CAISGDDPDSPLHF.

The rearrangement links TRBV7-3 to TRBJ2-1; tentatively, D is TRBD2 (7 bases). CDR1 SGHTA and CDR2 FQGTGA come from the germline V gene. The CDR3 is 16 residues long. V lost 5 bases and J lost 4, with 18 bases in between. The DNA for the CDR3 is TGTGCCAGCAGCCCCCTCAGCGGGACAATGTACAATGAGCAGTTCTTC. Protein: CASSPLSGTMYNEQFF.

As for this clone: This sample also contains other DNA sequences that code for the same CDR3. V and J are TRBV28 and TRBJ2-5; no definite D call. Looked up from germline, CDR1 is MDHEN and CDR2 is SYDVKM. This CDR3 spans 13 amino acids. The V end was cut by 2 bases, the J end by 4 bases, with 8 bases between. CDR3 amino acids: CASSLTGRETQYF. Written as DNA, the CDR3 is TGTGCCAGCAGTTTAACCGGGCGAGAGACCCAGTACTTC.

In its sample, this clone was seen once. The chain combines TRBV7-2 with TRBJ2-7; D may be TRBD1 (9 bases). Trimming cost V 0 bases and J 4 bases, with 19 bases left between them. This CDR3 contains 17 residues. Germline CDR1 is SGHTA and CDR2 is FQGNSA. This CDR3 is CASSLASGGGQGYEQYF. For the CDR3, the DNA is TGTGCCAGCAGCTTAGCCTCCGGGGGGGGACAGGGATACGAGCAGTACTTC.

The CDR3 is CASKNLGGDTQYF. The CDR3 coding sequence is TGTGCCAGCAAAAATCTGGGAGGGGATACGCAGTATTTT. This chain connects TRBV27 to TRBJ2-3; 7 bases match TRBD2. The V and J ends lost 7 bases and 6 bases, in that order; junction bases with no gene match: 7. The CDR3 extends over 13 amino acids. CDR1 is MNHEY and CDR2 is SMNVEV in the germline V gene (reference sequence).

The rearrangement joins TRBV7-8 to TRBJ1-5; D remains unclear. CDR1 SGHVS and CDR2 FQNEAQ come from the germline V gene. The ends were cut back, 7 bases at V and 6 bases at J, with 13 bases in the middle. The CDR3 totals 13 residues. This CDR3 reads CASTPTLSQPQHF. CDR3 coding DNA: TGTGCCAGCACCCCCACGTTAAGTCAGCCCCAGCATTTT.